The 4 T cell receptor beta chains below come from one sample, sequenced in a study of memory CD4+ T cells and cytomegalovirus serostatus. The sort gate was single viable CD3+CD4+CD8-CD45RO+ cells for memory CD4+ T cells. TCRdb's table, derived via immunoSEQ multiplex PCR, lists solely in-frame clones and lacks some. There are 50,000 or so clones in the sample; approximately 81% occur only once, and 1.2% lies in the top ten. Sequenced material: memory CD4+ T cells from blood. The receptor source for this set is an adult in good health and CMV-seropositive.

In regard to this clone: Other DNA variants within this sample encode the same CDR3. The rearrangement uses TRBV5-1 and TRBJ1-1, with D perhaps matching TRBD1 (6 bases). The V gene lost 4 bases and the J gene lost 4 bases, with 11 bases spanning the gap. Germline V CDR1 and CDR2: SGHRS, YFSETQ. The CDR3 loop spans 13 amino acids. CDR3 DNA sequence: TGCGCCAGCAGCCTGAGAGGGGGCACTGAAGCTTTCTTT. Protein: CASSLRGGTEAFF.

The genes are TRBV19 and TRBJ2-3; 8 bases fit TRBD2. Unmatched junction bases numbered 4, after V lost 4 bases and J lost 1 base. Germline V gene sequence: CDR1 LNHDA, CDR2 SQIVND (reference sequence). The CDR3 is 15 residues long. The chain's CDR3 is CASSTILAGTDTQYF. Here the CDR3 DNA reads TGTGCCAGTAGTACTATACTAGCGGGCACAGATACGCAGTATTTT.

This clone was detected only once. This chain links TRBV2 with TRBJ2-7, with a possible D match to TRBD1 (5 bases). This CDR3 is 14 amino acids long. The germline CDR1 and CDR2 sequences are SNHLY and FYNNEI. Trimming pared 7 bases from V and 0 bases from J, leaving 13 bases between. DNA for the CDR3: TGTGCCAGCACTACAGACAGTGCCTCCTACGAGCAGTACTTC. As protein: CASTTDSASYEQYF.

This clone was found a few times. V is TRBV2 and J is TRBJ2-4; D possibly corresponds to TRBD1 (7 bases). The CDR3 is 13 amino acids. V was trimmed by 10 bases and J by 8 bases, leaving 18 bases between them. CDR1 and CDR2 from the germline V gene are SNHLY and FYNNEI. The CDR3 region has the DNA TGTGCCACATGGGAGGACAGGTCGGACATTCAGTACTTC. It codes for CATWEDRSDIQYF.